The 22 T cell receptor beta chains given below trace back to one sample, sequenced in a study of cytomegalovirus exposure and HLA in healthy donors. PCR was performed using 60 Vbeta and 13 Jbeta primers. Profiling relied on immunoSEQ multiplex PCR, and the TCRdb table lists in-frame clones only, not all of them. The data hold some 200,000 clones, with approximately 82% observed a single time. The sample consisted of PBMCs. These receptors were taken from a woman aged 40 to 50 in good health and CMV-seronegative.

J is TRBJ2-2 and V is TRBV30, with TRBD1 identical over 8 bases. The J segment lost 7 bases and the V segment lost 2 bases, leaving 9 bases of the junction unmatched. The CDR3 covers 15 residues. CDR1 is GTSNPN, CDR2 SVGIG, per germline (reference sequence). The CDR3 loop reads CAWSPRQGTGGELFF. The CDR3 DNA is TGTGCCTGGAGTCCCAGACAGGGGACAGGCGGGGAGCTGTTTTTT. The whole variable domain, remainder taken from reference TRBV30 and TRBJ2-2, is SQTIHQWPATLVQPVGSPLSLECTVEGTSNPNLYWYRQAAGRGLQLLFYSVGIGQISSEVPQNLSASRPQDRQFILSSKKLLLSDSGFYLCAWSPRQGTGGELFFGEGSRLTVL.

J is TRBJ2-1 and V is TRBV6-5; maybe TRBD1 (5 bases). Looked up from germline, CDR1 is MNHEY and CDR2 is SVGAGI. CDR3 length: 14 amino acids. V gave up 6 bases and J gave up 1 base, with 10 bases separating them. The CDR3 nucleotides are TGTGCCAGCAGCCCTAGACAGTCCTACAATGAGCAGTTCTTC. This sequence encodes CASSPRQSYNEQFF.

The V call is TRBV5-1, the J call TRBJ2-3, with 8 bases matching TRBD1. The CDR3 consists of 15 residues. Unmatched junction bases numbered 7, after V lost 4 bases and J lost 3 bases. The V gene's germline CDR1 is SGHRS and CDR2 YFSETQ. The CDR3 DNA sequence: TGCGCCAGCAGCGAGACAGGGGTTGATACAGATACGCAGTATTTT. Its protein product is CASSETGVDTDTQYF.

This chain links TRBV4-3 with TRBJ2-5, with 10 bases matching TRBD2. Germline V lookup: CDR1 LGHNA, CDR2 YSLEER. The CDR3 length is 15 residues. V was clipped by 1 base and J by 4 bases; unmatched bases: 3. This CDR3 reads CASSQGLAGVETQYF. In DNA form, the CDR3 reads TGCGCCAGCAGCCAAGGGCTAGCGGGGGTAGAGACCCAGTACTTC.

In this sample, this clone turned up once. V gene TRBV18 combines with J gene TRBJ1-6; D unresolved. The length of the CDR3 is 12 residues. V was pared by 2 bases and J by 14 bases, with 10 bases between. Germline V gene data show CDR1 as KGHSH and CDR2 as LQKENI. The CDR3 loop is CASSPEGSTLHF. CDR3 DNA sequence: TGTGCCAGCTCACCAGAGGGATCAACCCTCCACTTT.

The chain combines TRBV2 with TRBJ2-3; no clear D. V dropped 5 bases and J dropped 2 bases, with 20 bases sitting between them. Germline V gene sequence: CDR1 SNHLY, CDR2 FYNNEI. The CDR3 loop spans 17 amino acids. The CDR3 here is CASSLRVGLTLTDTQYF. In DNA form, the CDR3 reads TGTGCCAGCAGTCTGAGAGTGGGCCTTACTCTCACAGATACGCAGTATTTT. Full variable domain (rest looked up from reference TRBV2 and TRBJ2-3): EPEVTQTPSHQVTQMGQEVILRCVPISNHLYFYWYRQILGQKVEFLVSFYNNEISEKSEIFDDQFSVERPDGSNFTLKIRSTKLEDSAMYFCASSLRVGLTLTDTQYFGPGTRLTVL.

The gene calls are TRBV4-3 and TRBJ1-2; TRBD1 matches 8 bases. With 3 bases clipped from V and 4 bases from J, the junction kept 1 base outside the gene matches. The germline V gene has CDR1 LGHNA and CDR2 YSLEER. CDR3 length: 13 residues. This chain's CDR3 is CASSHGQGYGYTF. The CDR3 region has the DNA TGCGCCAGCAGCCACGGACAGGGCTATGGCTACACCTTC.

In this sample, this clone turned up a few times. The V and J genes are TRBV6-6 and TRBJ2-7; 7 nucleotides line up with TRBD2. CDR1 and CDR2 from the germline V gene are MNHNY and SVGAGI (reference sequence). The CDR3 is 12 amino acids. The V gene end was trimmed by 7 bases and the J gene end by 4 bases; junction bases not matched to a gene: 4. In DNA form, the CDR3 reads TGTGCCAGCAACGGGCGGGGGTACGAGCAGTACTTC. Protein: CASNGRGYEQYF.

This chain connects TRBV5-1 to TRBJ2-1; TRBD2 matches 10 bases. The length of the CDR3 is 17 residues. Germline lookup yields CDR1 SGHRS and CDR2 YFSETQ. The trim removed 4 bases at V and 5 bases at J, leaving 12 bases unmatched. The DNA for the CDR3 is TGCGCCAGCAGCCATCCCCGTAGCGGGGGGATGGACAATGAGCAGTTCTTC. This codes for CASSHPRSGGMDNEQFF.

CDR3 protein: CASSLVAGGQETQYF. The DNA for the CDR3 is TGTGCCAGCAGCTTAGTGGCGGGGGGGCAGGAGACCCAGTACTTC. The chain is built from TRBV7-6 and TRBJ2-5; TRBD2 aligns across 9 bases. The CDR3 consists of 15 residues. Germline V gene data show CDR1 as SGHVS and CDR2 as FNYEAQ. Trimming removed 1 base from V and 5 bases from J; junction bases left unmatched: 5.

V and J are TRBV29-1 and TRBJ1-6; TRBD1 agrees at 8 bases. Germline CDR1 and CDR2: SQVTM and ANQGSEA. V was clipped by 7 bases and J by 7 bases; unmatched bases: 9. This CDR3 has 14 amino acids. The CDR3 DNA sequence: TGCAGCGCTCTAAGACAGGGGCACAATTCACCCCTCCACTTT. It yields the protein CSALRQGHNSPLHF.

The chain employs TRBV9 and TRBJ1-2; 8 bases map to TRBD1. The CDR3 contains 15 residues. Germline V gene sequence: CDR1 SGDLS, CDR2 YYNGEE. V shed 4 bases and J 4 bases; nucleotides not matched to a gene: 9. In nucleotides, the CDR3 is TGTGCCAGCAGCACCGAGGACAGGGCGGGCTATGGCTACACCTTC. Translating it yields CASSTEDRAGYGYTF. Complete variable domain (other parts from reference TRBV9 and TRBJ1-2): DSGVTQTPKHLITATGQRVTLRCSPRSGDLSVYWYQQSLDQGLQFLIQYYNGEERAKGNILERFSAQQFPDLHSELNLSSLELGDSALYFCASSTEDRAGYGYTFGSGTRLTVV.

The count of this clone is one. The chain is built from TRBV7-9 and TRBJ1-2; D not resolved. The CDR3 extends over 14 amino acids. The V and J ends lost 5 bases and 4 bases respectively, with 14 bases between them. Germline assignment: CDR1 SEHNR and CDR2 FQNEAQ (reference sequence). The CDR3 nucleotides read TGTGCCAGCAGCAATCACGCCTCAGGCTATGGCTACACCTTC. Translated: CASSNHASGYGYTF.

The rearrangement joins TRBV2 to TRBJ1-3; the D is unclear. The CDR3 spans 16 residues. V lost 6 bases to trimming and J lost 2 bases, with 17 bases between them. Germline assignment: CDR1 SNHLY and CDR2 FYNNEI. The CDR3 sequence is CASSQIQISTGNTIYF. CDR3 in DNA: TGTGCCAGCAGCCAAATACAGATTTCCACTGGAAACACCATATATTTT.

Points on this clone: The sample has other DNA sequences that encode this CDR3 too. The chain has TRBV19 and TRBJ2-1; 11 nucleotides align to TRBD2. Germline V gene data show CDR1 as LNHDA and CDR2 as SQIVND (reference sequence). V dropped 5 bases and J dropped 2; count of bases not matched to a gene: 2. The CDR3 loop spans 15 amino acids. CDR3 coding DNA: TGTGCCAGTAGTCCTAGCGGGGGGCCCTACAATGAGCAGTTCTTC. Its translation: CASSPSGGPYNEQFF.

The rearrangement uses TRBV5-1 and TRBJ1-5; a weak D match, TRBD1 (6 bases). The CDR3 spans 16 residues. Per the germline V gene, CDR1 is SGHRS and CDR2 is YFSETQ. V dropped 0 bases and J dropped 7 bases, with 17 bases sitting between them. Written as DNA, the CDR3 is TGCGCCAGCAGCTTGGGGCTCTTACAGGGTCGGCAGCCCCAGCATTTT. It specifies CASSLGLLQGRQPQHF.

This clone has a single count. The CDR3: CASSSRQGGGGTEAFF. CDR3 coding DNA: TGTGCCAGCAGCTCCCGACAGGGTGGGGGCGGCACTGAAGCTTTCTTT. This rearrangement joins TRBV7-9 to TRBJ1-1; 7 bases match TRBD1. The CDR3 has 16 residues. V was pared by 4 bases and J by 4 bases, with 12 bases of the junction left unmatched. From germline, CDR1 is SEHNR and CDR2 FQNEAQ (reference sequence).

This chain links TRBV7-2 with TRBJ2-5; no reliable D call. The CDR3 totals 13 residues. V was cut by 1 base and J by 7 bases, with 10 bases left in between. Germline V gene lookup returns CDR1 SGHTA and CDR2 FQGNSA. CDR3 sequence: CASSLENAVTQYF. CDR3 DNA sequence: TGTGCCAGCAGCTTAGAGAATGCGGTGACCCAGTACTTC.

V is TRBV29-1 and J is TRBJ1-1; tentatively, D is TRBD1 (5 bases). This CDR3 has 13 residues. Per the germline V gene, CDR1 is SQVTM and CDR2 is ANQGSEA. V gave up 4 bases and J gave up 1 base, with 10 bases separating them. The CDR3: CSVGEGWNTEAFF. DNA for the CDR3: TGCAGCGTTGGGGAGGGGTGGAACACTGAAGCTTTCTTT.

V gene TRBV27 combines with J gene TRBJ2-5; D may be TRBD1 (6 bases). Per the germline V gene, CDR1 is MNHEY and CDR2 is SMNVEV (reference sequence). The CDR3 is made up of 16 amino acids. V gave up 5 bases and J gave up 2 bases, with 18 bases separating them. CDR3 region: CASSPYETGVQETQYF. In nucleotides, the CDR3 is TGTGCCAGCAGTCCTTACGAGACAGGTGTACAAGAGACCCAGTACTTC.

The gene calls are TRBV5-1 and TRBJ2-6; D possibly corresponds to TRBD1 (5 bases). The V end was cut by 4 bases, the J end by 0 bases, with 8 bases between. The CDR3 contains 15 residues. CDR1 and CDR2 from the germline V gene are SGHRS and YFSETQ. CDR3 DNA sequence: TGCGCCAGCAGCCAGGGTGCCTCTGGGGCCAACGTCCTGACTTTC. This sequence encodes CASSQGASGANVLTF.

V usage is TRBV9 and J usage is TRBJ2-2, with D possibly matching TRBD1 (6 bases). Trimming took 1 base from V and 6 from J, leaving 7 bases between them. Germline assignment: CDR1 SGDLS and CDR2 YYNGEE. The CDR3 sequence is 13 residues long. CDR3 sequence: CASSVTGSGELFF. As DNA, the CDR3 is TGTGCCAGCAGCGTAACAGGGTCCGGGGAGCTGTTTTTT.